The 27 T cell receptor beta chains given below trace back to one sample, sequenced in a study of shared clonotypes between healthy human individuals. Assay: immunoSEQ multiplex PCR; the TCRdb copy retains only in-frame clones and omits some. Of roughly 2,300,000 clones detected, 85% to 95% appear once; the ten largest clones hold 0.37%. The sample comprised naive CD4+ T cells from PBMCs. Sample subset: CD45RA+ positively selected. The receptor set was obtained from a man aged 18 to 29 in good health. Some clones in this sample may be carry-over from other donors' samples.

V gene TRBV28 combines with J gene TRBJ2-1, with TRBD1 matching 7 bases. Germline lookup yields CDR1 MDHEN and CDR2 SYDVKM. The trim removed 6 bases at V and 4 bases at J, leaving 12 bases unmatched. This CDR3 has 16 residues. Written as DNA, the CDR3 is TGTGCCAGCAGCCGTCTGGTTACAGGGGCATACAATGAGCAGTTCTTC. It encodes CASSRLVTGAYNEQFF.

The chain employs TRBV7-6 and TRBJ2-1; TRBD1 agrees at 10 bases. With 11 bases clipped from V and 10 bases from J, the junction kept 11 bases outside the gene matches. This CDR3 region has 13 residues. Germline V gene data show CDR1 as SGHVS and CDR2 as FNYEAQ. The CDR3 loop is CAGLDRGRDEQFF. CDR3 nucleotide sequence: TGTGCCGGCCTAGACAGGGGGCGAGACGAGCAGTTCTTC.

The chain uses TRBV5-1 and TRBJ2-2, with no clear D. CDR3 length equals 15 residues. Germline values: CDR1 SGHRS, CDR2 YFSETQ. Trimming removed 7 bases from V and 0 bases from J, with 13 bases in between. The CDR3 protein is CASALGSTNTGELFF. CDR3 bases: TGCGCCAGCGCCCTGGGGTCGACGAACACCGGGGAGCTGTTTTTT. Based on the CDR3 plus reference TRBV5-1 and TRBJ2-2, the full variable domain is KAGVTQTPRYLIKTRGQQVTLSCSPISGHRSVSWYQQTPGQGLQFLFEYFSETQRNKGNFPGRFSGRQFSNSRSEMNVSTLELGDSALYLCASALGSTNTGELFFGEGSRLTVL.

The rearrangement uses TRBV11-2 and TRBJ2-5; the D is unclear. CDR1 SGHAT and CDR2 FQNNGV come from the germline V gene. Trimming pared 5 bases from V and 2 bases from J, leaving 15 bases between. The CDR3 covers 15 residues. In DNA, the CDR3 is TGTGCCAGCAGCATCGCCACCGTGCAACAAGAGACCCAGTACTTC. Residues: CASSIATVQQETQYF.

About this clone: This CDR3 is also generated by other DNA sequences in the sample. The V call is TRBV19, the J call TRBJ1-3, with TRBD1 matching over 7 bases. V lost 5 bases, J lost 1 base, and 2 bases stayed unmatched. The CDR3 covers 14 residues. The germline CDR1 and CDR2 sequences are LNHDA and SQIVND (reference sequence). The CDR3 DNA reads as TGTGCCAGTAGTCCGACAGGGTCTGGAAACACCATATATTTT. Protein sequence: CASSPTGSGNTIYF.

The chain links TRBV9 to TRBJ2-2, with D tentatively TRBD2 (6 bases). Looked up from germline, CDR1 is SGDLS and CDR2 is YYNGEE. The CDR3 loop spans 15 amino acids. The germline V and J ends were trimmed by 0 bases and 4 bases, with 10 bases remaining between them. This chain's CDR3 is CASSVAGSGTGELFF. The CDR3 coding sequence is TGTGCCAGCAGCGTAGCCGGGAGCGGCACCGGGGAGCTGTTTTTT.

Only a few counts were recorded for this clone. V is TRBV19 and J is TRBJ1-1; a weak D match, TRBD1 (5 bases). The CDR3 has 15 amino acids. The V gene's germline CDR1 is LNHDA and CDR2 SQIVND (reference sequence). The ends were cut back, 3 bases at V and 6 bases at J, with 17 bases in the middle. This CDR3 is CASSITGLAGPEAFF. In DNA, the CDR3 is TGTGCCAGTAGTATTACGGGATTGGCGGGGCCTGAAGCTTTCTTT.

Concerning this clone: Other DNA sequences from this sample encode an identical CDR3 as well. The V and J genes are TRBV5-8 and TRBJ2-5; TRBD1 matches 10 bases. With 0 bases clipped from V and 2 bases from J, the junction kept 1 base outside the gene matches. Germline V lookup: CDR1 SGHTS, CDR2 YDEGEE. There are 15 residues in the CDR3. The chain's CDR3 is CASSLGDRGQETQYF. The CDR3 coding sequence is TGTGCCAGCAGCTTGGGGGACAGGGGACAAGAGACCCAGTACTTC.

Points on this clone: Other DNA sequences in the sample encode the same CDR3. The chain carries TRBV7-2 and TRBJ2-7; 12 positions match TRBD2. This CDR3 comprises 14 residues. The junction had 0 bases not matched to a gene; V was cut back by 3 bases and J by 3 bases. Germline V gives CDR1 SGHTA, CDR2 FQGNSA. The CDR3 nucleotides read TGTGCCAGCAGCTTGGGACTAGCGGGCTACGAGCAGTACTTC. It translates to CASSLGLAGYEQYF.

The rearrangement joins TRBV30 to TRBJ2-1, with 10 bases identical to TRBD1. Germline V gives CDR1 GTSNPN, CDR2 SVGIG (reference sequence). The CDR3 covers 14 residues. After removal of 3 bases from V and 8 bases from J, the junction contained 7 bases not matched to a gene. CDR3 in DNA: TGTGCCTGGAGGCGTCGGACAGGGGGGGATGAGCAGTTCTTC. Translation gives CAWRRRTGGDEQFF.

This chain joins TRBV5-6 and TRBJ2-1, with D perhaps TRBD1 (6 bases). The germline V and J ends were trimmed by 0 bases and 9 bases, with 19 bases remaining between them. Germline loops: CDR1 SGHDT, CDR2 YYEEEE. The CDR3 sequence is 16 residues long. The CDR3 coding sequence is TGTGCCAGCAGCTTGGTAATTTGCCAGGGGTCTTGTGAGCAGTTCTTC. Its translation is CASSLVICQGSCEQFF.

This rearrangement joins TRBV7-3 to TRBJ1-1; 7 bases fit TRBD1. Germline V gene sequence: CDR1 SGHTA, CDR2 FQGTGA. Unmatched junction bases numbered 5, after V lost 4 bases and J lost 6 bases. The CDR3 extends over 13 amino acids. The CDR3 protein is CASSSGTDSEAFF. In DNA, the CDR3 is TGTGCCAGCAGCTCCGGGACAGACTCTGAAGCTTTCTTT.

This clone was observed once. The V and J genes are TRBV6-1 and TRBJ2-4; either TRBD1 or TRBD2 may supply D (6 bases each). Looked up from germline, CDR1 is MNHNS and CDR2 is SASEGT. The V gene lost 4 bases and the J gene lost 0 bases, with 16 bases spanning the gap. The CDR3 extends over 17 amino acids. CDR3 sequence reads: CASSAGGTLRAKNIQYF. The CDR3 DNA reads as TGTGCCAGCAGTGCTGGAGGGACACTAAGAGCCAAAAACATTCAGTACTTC.

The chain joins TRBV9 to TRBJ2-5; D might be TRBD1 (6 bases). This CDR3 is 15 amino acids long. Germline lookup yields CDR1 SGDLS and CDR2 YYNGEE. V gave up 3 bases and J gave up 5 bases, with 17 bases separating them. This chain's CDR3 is CASSATSGDGETQYF. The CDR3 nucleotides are TGTGCCAGCAGCGCTACCTCAGGGGATGGGGAGACCCAGTACTTC.

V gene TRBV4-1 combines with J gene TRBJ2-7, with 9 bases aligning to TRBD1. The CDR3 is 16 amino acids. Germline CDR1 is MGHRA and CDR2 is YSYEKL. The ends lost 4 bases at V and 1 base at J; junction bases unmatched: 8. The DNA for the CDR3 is TGCGCCAGCAGCCGTAACAGGGGGCAACAATCCTACGAGCAGTACTTC. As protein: CASSRNRGQQSYEQYF.

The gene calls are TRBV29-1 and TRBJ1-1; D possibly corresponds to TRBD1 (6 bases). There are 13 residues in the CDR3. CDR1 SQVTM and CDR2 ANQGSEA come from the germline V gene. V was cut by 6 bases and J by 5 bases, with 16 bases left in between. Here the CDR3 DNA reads TGCAGCGTCGCCCAACTCAGGGGAACTGAAGCTTTCTTT. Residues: CSVAQLRGTEAFF.

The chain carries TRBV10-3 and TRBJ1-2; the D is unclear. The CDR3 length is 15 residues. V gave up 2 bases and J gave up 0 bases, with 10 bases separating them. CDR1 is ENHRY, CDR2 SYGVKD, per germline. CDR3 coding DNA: TGTGCCATCAGTGAGGCCCGGCTTACTAACTATGGCTACACCTTC. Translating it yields CAISEARLTNYGYTF.

The CDR3 here is CASSSAGHREKLFF. In DNA, the CDR3 is TGTGCCAGCAGCTCAGCGGGACACCGGGAAAAACTGTTTTTT. This sequence joins TRBV5-4 and TRBJ1-4; maybe TRBD1 (6 bases). The V and J ends lost 3 bases and 8 bases respectively, with 14 bases between them. The CDR3 contains 14 residues. Germline V gene data show CDR1 as SGHNT and CDR2 as YYREEE (reference sequence).

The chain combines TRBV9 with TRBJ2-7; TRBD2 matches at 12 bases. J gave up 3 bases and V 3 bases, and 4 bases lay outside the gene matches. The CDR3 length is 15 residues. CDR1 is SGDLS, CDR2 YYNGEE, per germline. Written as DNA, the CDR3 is TGTGCCAGCAGCGCGACTAGCGGGAGTGGCTACGAGCAGTACTTC. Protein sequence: CASSATSGSGYEQYF.

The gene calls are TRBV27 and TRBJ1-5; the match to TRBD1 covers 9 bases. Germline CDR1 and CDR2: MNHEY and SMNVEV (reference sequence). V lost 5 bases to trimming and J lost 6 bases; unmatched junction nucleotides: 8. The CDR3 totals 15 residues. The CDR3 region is CASSPLGQGGQPQHF. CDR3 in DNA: TGTGCCAGCAGTCCCCTGGGACAGGGAGGTCAGCCCCAGCATTTT.

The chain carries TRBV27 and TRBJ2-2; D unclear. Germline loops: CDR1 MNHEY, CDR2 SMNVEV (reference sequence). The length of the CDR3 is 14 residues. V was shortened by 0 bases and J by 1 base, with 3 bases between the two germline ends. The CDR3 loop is CASSLSMNTGELFF. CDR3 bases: TGTGCCAGCAGTTTATCGATGAACACCGGGGAGCTGTTTTTT.

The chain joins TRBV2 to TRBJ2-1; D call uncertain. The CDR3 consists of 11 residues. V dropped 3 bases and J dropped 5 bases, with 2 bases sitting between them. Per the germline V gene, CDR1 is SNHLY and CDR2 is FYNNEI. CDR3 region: CASSDDNEQFF. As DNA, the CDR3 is TGTGCCAGCAGTGACGACAATGAGCAGTTCTTC.

In DNA form, the CDR3 reads TGTGCCAGCAGCTTAGTTGGGTCATCCCTAACCCTCTACGAGCAGTACTTC. Protein: CASSLVGSSLTLYEQYF. The chain carries TRBV11-2 and TRBJ2-7; D gene uncertain. The germline V gene encodes CDR1 SGHAT and CDR2 FQNNGV. This CDR3 is built from 17 residues. V was clipped by 1 base and J by 3 bases, with 19 bases between them.

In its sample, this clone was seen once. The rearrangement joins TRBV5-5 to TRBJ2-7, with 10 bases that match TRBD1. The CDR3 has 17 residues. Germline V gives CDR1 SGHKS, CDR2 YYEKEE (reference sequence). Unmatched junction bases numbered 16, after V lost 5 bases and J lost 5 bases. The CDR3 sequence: CASSFLTPGQGFHEQYF. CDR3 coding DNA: TGTGCCAGCAGTTTCCTAACTCCGGGACAGGGGTTCCACGAGCAGTACTTC.

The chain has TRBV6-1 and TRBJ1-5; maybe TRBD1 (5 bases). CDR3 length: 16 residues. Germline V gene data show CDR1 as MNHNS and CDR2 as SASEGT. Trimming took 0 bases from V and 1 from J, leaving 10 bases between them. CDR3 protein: CASSEAWGFSNQPQHF. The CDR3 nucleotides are TGTGCCAGCAGTGAAGCTTGGGGGTTCAGCAATCAGCCCCAGCATTTT.

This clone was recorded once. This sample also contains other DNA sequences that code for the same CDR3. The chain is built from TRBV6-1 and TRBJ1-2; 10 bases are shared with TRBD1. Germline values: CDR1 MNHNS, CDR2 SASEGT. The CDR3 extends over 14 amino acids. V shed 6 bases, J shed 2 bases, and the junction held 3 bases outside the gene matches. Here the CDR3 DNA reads TGTGCCAGCAGCCGACAGGGGGCGAACTATGGCTACACCTTC. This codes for CASSRQGANYGYTF.

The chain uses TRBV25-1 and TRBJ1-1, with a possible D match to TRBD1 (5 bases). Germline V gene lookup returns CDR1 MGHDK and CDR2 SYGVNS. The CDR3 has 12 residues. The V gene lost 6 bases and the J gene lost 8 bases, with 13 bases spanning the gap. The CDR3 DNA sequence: TGTGCCAGCAGCCTCACGGGGGGGGAAGCTTTCTTT. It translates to CASSLTGGEAFF.